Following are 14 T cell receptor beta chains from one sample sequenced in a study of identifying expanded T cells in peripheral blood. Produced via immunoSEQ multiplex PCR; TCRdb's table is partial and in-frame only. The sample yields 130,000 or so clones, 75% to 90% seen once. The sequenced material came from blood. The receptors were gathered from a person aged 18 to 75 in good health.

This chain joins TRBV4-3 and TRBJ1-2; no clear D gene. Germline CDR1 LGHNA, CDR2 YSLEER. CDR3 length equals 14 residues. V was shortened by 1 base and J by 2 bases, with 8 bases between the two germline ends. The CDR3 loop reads CASSQGAVNYGYTF. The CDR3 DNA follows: TGCGCCAGCAGCCAAGGGGCCGTGAACTATGGCTACACCTTC.

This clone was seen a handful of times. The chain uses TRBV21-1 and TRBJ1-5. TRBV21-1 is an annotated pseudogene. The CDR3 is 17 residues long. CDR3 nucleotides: TGTGCCAGCAGCCCAGTATCGGGGGTTTCCCCCGCTCAGCCCCAGCATTTT. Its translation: CASSPVSGVSPAQPQHF.

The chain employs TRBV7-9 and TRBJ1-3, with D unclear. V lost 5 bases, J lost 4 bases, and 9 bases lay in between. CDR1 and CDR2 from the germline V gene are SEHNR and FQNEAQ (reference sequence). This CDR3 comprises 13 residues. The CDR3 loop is CASSEGTGNTIYF. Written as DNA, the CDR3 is TGTGCCAGCAGCGAGGGTACCGGAAACACCATATATTTT. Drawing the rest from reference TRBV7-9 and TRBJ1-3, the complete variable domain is DTGVSQNPRHKITKRGQNVTFRCDPISEHNRLYWYRQTLGQGPEFLTYFQNEAQLEKSRLLSDRFSAERPKGSFSTLEIQRTEQGDSAMYLCASSEGTGNTIYFGEGSWLTVV.

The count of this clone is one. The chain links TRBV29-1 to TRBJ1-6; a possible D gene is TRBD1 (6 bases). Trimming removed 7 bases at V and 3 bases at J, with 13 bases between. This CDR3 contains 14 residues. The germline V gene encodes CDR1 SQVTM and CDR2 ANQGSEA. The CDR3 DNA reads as TGCAGCGCCAGGGGCGCCGACTATAATTCACCCCTCCACTTT. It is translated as CSARGADYNSPLHF.

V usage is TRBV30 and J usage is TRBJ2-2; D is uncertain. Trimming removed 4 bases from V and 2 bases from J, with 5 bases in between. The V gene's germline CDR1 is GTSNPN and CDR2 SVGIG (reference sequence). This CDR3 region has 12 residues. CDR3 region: CAWNPNTGELFF. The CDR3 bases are TGTGCCTGGAACCCTAACACCGGGGAGCTGTTTTTT.

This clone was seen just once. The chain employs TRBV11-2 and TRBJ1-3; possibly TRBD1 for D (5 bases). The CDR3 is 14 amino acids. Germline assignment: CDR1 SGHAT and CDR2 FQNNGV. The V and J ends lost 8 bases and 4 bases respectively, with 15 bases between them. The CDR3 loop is CASRTGGSGNTIYF. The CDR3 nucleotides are TGTGCCAGCCGCACCGGGGGTTCCGGAAACACCATATATTTT.

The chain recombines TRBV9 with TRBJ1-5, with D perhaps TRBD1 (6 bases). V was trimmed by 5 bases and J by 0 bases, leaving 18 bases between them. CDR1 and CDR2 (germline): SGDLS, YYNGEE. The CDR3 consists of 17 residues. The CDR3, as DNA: TGTGCCAGCAGGGAGGGGGGCGAAATTCATAGCAATCAGCCCCAGCATTTT. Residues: CASREGGEIHSNQPQHF.

The CDR3 loop reads CASSPLTAPSTGELFF. Written as DNA, the CDR3 is TGTGCCAGCTCACCCCTAACAGCCCCGTCTACCGGGGAGCTGTTTTTT. V is TRBV18 and J is TRBJ2-2; unclear D gene. The germline V and J ends were trimmed by 3 bases and 5 bases, with 16 bases remaining between them. CDR1 KGHSH and CDR2 LQKENI come from the germline V gene. This CDR3 contains 16 residues. The full variable domain, in which reference TRBV18 and TRBJ2-2 provide the parts outside the CDR3, is NAGVMQNPRHLVRRRGQEARLRCSPMKGHSHVYWYRQLPEEGLKFMVYLQKENIIDESGMPKERFSAEFPKEGPSILRIQQVVRGDSAAYFCASSPLTAPSTGELFFGEGSRLTVL.

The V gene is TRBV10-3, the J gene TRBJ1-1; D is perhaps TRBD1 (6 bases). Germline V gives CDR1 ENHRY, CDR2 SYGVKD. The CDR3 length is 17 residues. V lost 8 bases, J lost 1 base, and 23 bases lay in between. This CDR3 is CAIRSGGLQGWNTEAFF. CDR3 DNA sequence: TGTGCCATCCGGTCCGGGGGGCTACAGGGATGGAACACTGAAGCTTTCTTT.

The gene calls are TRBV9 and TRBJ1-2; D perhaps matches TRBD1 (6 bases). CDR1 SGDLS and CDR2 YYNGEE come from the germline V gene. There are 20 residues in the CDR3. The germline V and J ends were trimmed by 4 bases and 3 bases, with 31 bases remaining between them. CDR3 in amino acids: CASSIRTGGAEAAPYYGYTF. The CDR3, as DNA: TGTGCCAGCAGCATCCGAACCGGGGGGGCCGAGGCTGCGCCGTACTATGGCTACACCTTC.

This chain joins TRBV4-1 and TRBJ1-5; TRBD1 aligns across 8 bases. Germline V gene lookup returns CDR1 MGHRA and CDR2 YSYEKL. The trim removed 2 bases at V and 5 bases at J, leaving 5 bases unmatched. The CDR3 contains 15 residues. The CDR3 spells CASSQSGTGYQPQHF. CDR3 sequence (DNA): TGCGCCAGCAGCCAATCTGGGACAGGATATCAGCCCCAGCATTTT.

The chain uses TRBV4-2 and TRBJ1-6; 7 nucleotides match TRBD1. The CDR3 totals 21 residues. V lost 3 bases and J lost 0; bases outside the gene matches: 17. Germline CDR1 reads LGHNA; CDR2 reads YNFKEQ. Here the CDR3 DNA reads TGTGCCAGCAGCCAGGATTACAGGGGCGCGTCAAGGAGCTCCTATAATTCACCCCTCCACTTT. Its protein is CASSQDYRGASRSSYNSPLHF.

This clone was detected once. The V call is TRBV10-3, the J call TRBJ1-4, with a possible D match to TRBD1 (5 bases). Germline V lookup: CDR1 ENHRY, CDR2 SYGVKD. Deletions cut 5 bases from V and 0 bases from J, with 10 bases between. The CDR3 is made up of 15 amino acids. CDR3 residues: CAISSGTATNEKLFF. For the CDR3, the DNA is TGTGCCATCAGTTCAGGGACCGCAACTAATGAAAAACTGTTTTTT.

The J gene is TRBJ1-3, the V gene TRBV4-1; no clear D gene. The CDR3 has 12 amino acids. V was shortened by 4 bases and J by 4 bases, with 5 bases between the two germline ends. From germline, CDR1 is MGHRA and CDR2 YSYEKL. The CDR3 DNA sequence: TGCGCCAGCAGCCGTTCCGGAAACACCATATATTTT. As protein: CASSRSGNTIYF.